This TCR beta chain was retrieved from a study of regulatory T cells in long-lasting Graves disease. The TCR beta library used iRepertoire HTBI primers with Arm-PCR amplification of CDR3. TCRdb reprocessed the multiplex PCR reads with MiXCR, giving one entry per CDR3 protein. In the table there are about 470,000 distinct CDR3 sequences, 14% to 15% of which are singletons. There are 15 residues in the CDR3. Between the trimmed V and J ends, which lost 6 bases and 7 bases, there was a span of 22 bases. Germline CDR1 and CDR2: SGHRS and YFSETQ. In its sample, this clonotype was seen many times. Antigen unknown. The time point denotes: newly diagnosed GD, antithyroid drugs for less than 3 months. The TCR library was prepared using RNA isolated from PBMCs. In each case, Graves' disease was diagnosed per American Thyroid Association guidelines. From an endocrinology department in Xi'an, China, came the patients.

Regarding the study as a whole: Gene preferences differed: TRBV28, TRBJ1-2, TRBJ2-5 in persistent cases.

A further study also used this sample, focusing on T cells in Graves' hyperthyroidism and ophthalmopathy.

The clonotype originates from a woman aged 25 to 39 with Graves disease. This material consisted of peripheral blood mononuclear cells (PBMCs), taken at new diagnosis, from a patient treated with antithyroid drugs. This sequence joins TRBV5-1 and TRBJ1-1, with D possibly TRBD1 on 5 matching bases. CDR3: CASTKSYGAGGEAFF. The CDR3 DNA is TGCGCCAGCACCAAGTCCTACGGGGCAGGAGGTGAAGCTTTCTTT.